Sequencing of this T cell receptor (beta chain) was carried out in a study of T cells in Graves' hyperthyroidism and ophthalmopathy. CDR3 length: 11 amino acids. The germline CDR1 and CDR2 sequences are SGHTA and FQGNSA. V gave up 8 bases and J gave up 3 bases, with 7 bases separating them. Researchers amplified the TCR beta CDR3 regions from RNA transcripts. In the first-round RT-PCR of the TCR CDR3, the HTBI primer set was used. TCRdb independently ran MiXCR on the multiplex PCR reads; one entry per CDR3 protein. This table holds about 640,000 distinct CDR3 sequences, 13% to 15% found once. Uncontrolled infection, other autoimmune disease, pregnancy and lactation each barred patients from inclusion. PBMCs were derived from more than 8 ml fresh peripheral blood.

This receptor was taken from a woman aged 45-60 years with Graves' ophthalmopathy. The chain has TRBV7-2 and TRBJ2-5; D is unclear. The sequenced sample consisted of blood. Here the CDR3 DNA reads TGTGCCAGCGGATTAAAAGAGACCCAGTACTTC. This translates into CASGLKETQYF.